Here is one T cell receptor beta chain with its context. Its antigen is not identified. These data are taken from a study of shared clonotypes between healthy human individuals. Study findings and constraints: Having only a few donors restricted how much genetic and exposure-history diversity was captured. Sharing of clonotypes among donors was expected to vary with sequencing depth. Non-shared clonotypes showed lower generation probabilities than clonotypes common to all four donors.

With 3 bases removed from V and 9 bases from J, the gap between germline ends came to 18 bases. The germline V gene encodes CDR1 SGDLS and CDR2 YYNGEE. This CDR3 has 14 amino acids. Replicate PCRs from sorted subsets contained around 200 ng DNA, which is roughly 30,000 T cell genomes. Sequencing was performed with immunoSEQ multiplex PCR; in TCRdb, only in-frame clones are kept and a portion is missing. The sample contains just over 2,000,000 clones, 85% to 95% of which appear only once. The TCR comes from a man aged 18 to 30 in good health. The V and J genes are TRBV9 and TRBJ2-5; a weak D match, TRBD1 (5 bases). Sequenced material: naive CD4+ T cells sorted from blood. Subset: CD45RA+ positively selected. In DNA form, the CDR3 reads TGTGCCAGCAGCGAGACCCAGCAAGGGGCATCCCAGTACTTC. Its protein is CASSETQQGASQYF.